Listed below are T cell receptor beta chains from one sample, sequenced in a study of T cell repertoires in cytomegalovirus infection. TCRdb reanalysed the reads using MiXCR and keeps one entry per CDR3 protein. The sample includes some 920,000 distinct CDR3 sequences, less than 40% seen only once; the top ten take 11% to 15%. Their antigens remain unidentified. The sequencing here drew on cultured CD8+ T cells from PBMCs, taken from culture after CMV antigen stimulation. The receptors shown here come from a human donor in good health (CMV status not recorded). Some clones in this sample may be carry-over from other donors' samples. Each CDR3 is given without its conserved first and last residue. The order of the fields is V gene, CDR3 protein.

>TRBV14
ASSQGTQRSYNSPLH
>TRBV6-6
AIGTNYNEQF
>TRBV5-1
ASSAPGTLAGGANVLT
>TRBV7-4
ASSLWEAPGNTIY
>TRBV6-5
ASSYQKGNQPQH
>TRBV27
ASSFQPVTYEQY
>TRBV3-1
ASSRGRGNQPQH
>TRBV7-3
ASSYLYGEVTEAF
>TRBV7-2
ASSGLRPTSSYNEQF
>TRBV5-1
ASNGGASGRETQY
>TRBV15
ATEDRGPNSYNEQF
>TRBV5-1
ASSLAGGLNSPLH
>TRBV7-9
ASSLGAGPGSPETF
>TRBV6-1
ASLSVQETQY